The 3 T cell receptor beta chains below were found in one sample sequenced in a study of T cell responses to AZD1222 COVID-19 vaccine. TCRdb's table, derived via immunoSEQ multiplex PCR, lists solely in-frame clones and lacks some. The data contain more than 150,000 clones, 88% of them singletons. Sequenced material: peripheral blood, taken on day 0 of AZD1222 vaccination. These receptors all come from an adult in good health.

The J gene is TRBJ2-1, the V gene TRBV20-1, with TRBD1 matching over 7 bases. The CDR3 extends over 15 amino acids. Per the germline V gene, CDR1 is DFQATT and CDR2 is SNEGSKA (reference sequence). V shed 3 bases and J 0 bases; nucleotides not matched to a gene: 5. CDR3 nucleotide sequence: TGCAGTGCTAGTAGAGGGGGCCTCTCCTACAATGAGCAGTTCTTC. The encoded protein is CSASRGGLSYNEQFF.

A single count supports this clone. This sequence joins TRBV29-1 and TRBJ1-2; 9 nucleotides agree with TRBD1. CDR1 is SQVTM and CDR2 is ANQGSEA in the germline V gene. The CDR3 has 12 amino acids. Trimming cost V 7 bases and J 6 bases; bases outside gene matches: 6. The CDR3 DNA is TGCAGCGGAGTACAGGGGGCAGATGGCTACACCTTC. This sequence encodes CSGVQGADGYTF.

The chain recombines TRBV5-1 with TRBJ1-4; weak D call: TRBD1 (5 bases). Germline V gene lookup returns CDR1 SGHRS and CDR2 YFSETQ. Deletions cut 9 bases from V and 3 bases from J, with 18 bases between. This CDR3 has 15 residues. CDR3 nucleotide sequence: TGCGCCACAGCAAGGACCGGGGCAGCTAATGAAAAACTGTTTTTT. This gives the protein CATARTGAANEKLFF.